This T cell receptor beta chain appears in the sequencing data of a study of siplizumab effects on memory and regulatory T cells. Using immunoSEQ multiplex PCR, the repertoire was profiled, and TCRdb retains in-frame clones only, with some absent. The repertoire consists of about 91,000 clones, with roughly 96% occurring once and the leading ten covering roughly 0.031%. The CDR3 extends over 14 amino acids. Deletions cut 3 bases from V and 1 base from J, with 9 bases between. Germline-derived CDR1 and CDR2 are SGDLS and YYNGEE. As regards this clone: Its matching antigen is unknown.

Study-wide results and caveats: Whether the proliferating Tregs (from siplizumab cultures) were suppressive was not confirmed.

The TCR comes from a human donor in good health. The sequenced sample was naive CD4+ T cells sorted from blood. This rearrangement joins TRBV9 to TRBJ2-3; unclear D gene. CDR3 residues: CASSADGRTDTQYF. As DNA, the CDR3 is TGTGCCAGCAGCGCGGACGGGCGCACAGATACGCAGTATTTT. The whole variable domain, remainder taken from reference TRBV9 and TRBJ2-3, is DSGVTQTPKHLITATGQRVTLRCSPRSGDLSVYWYQQSLDQGLQFLIQYYNGEERAKGNILERFSAQQFPDLHSELNLSSLELGDSALYFCASSADGRTDTQYFGPGTRLTVL.